This is a list of T cell receptor beta chains from one sample in a study of control samples from healthy donors and cancer patients. Data came from immunoSEQ multiplex PCR; TCRdb stores just in-frame clones and leaves some out. The sample consists of under 150,000 clones, more than 90% of them appearing once. The sample comprised blood. The receptor set was obtained from a man aged 30 to 39 in good health. Each CDR3 is given with its conserved first and last residue. Each record gives: V gene, D gene, clone size, J gene, CDR3 DNA, CDR3 protein. The D gene is left open where the match is weak. Part of the rows lack a size; the others show once, few, many or a class for expanded clones.

V: TRBV2; D: NA; size: NA; J: TRBJ2-7; DNA: TGTGCCAGCAGCGCTAGCCCCCCCTACGAGCAGTACTTC; CDR3: CASSASPPYEQYF
V: TRBV28; D: NA; size: NA; J: TRBJ1-4; DNA: TGTGCCAGCAGTTTATCCGTGACAGGAGAAAAACTGTTTTTT; CDR3: CASSLSVTGEKLFF
V: TRBV5-6; D: NA; size: NA; J: TRBJ2-1; DNA: TGTGCCAGCAGCTTGCTTACGGGGGTGGGGTTCTTC; CDR3: CASSLLTGVGFF
V: TRBV4-1; D: TRBD2; size: NA; J: TRBJ2-1; DNA: TGCGCCAGCAGCCAAGGGACTAGAGGGTGGGATGAGCAGTTCTTC; CDR3: CASSQGTRGWDEQFF
V: TRBV28; D: NA; size: NA; J: TRBJ2-7; DNA: TGTGCCAGTACTCAGGGCACCTACGAGCAGTACTTC; CDR3: CASTQGTYEQYF
V: TRBV18; D: NA; size: NA; J: TRBJ2-5; DNA: TGTGCCAGCTCACCCCCTAGTGGGGCCCTGACCCAGTACTTC; CDR3: CASSPPSGALTQYF
V: TRBV10-3; D: TRBD2; size: once; J: TRBJ2-5; DNA: TGTGCCATCAGTGAGATGCGCCTAGCGGGGAGAGGGGGGTTAGAGACCCAGTACTTC; CDR3: CAISEMRLAGRGGLETQYF
V: TRBV25-1; D: NA; size: once; J: TRBJ1-2; DNA: TGTGCCAGCAGTGAAGGGGGGAGGCAGCCCCAAGGCTACACCTTC; CDR3: CASSEGGRQPQGYTF
V: TRBV5-4; D: NA; size: NA; J: TRBJ2-5; DNA: TGTGCCAGCAGCTTATTCCAAGAGACCCAGTACTTC; CDR3: CASSLFQETQYF
V: TRBV9; D: TRBD2; size: NA; J: TRBJ2-2; DNA: TGTGCCAGCAGCGTAGTAGGACTAGACACCGGGGAGCTGTTTTTT; CDR3: CASSVVGLDTGELFF
V: TRBV3-1/TRBV3-2; D: NA; size: NA; J: TRBJ2-2; DNA: TGTGCCAGCAGCCAGGACGGCGGGGAGCTGTTTTTT; CDR3: CASSQDGGELFF
V: TRBV9; D: TRBD2; size: NA; J: TRBJ2-5; DNA: TGTGCCAGCAGCATGGGACTAGCGGGAGGGTTTGAGACCCAGTACTTC; CDR3: CASSMGLAGGFETQYF
V: TRBV24-1; D: NA; size: NA; J: TRBJ1-1; DNA: TGTGCCACCAGTGAGGGCCGGGGCCCACGAATGAACACTGAAGCTTTCTTT; CDR3: CATSEGRGPRMNTEAFF
V: TRBV6-5; D: NA; size: NA; J: TRBJ2-1; DNA: TGTGCCAGCAGCCTTCGTAATGAGCAGTTCTTC; CDR3: CASSLRNEQFF
V: TRBV23-1; D: NA; size: NA; J: TRBJ2-3; DNA: TGCGCCAGCAGTCACCGAACAAACACAGATACGCAGTATTTT; CDR3: CASSHRTNTDTQYF
V: TRBV30; D: NA; size: NA; J: TRBJ1-2; DNA: TGTGCCTGGAGTGTCTACAGGGCCTATGGCTACACCTTC; CDR3: CAWSVYRAYGYTF
V: TRBV11-2; D: NA; size: NA; J: TRBJ2-1; DNA: TGTGCCAGCAGCTTAGTCGGGCGGAGAATCTACAATGAGCAGTTCTTC; CDR3: CASSLVGRRIYNEQFF
V: TRBV27; D: NA; size: NA; J: TRBJ1-2; DNA: TGTGCCAGCAGCCCCCTCAAATCAAACTATGGCTACACCTTC; CDR3: CASSPLKSNYGYTF
V: TRBV12-3/TRBV12-4; D: NA; size: once; J: TRBJ1-4; DNA: TGTGCCAGCAGTTTAGGGGGTAATGAAAAACTGTTTTTT; CDR3: CASSLGGNEKLFF
V: TRBV4-1; D: NA; size: NA; J: TRBJ1-5; DNA: TGCGCCAGCAGCCAATTTAGCAATCAGCCCCAGCATTTT; CDR3: CASSQFSNQPQHF
V: TRBV15; D: NA; size: NA; J: TRBJ1-3; DNA: TGTGCCACCAGCATCCGGTTATCTGGAAACACCATATATTTT; CDR3: CATSIRLSGNTIYF
V: TRBV5-1; D: TRBD2; size: NA; J: TRBJ2-7; DNA: TGCGCCAGCAGCTTTCTCGGGACTACCTACGAGCAGTACTTC; CDR3: CASSFLGTTYEQYF
V: TRBV6-2/TRBV6-3; D: TRBD2; size: NA; J: TRBJ2-3; DNA: TGTGCCAGCAGTTACGGACTAGCGGGAACAGATACGCAGTATTTT; CDR3: CASSYGLAGTDTQYF
V: TRBV3-1/TRBV3-2; D: NA; size: NA; J: TRBJ2-3; DNA: TGTGCCAGCAAGGAGCAGGCAGATCAATCAGATACGCAGTATTTT; CDR3: CASKEQADQSDTQYF
V: TRBV6-5; D: NA; size: once; J: TRBJ1-4; DNA: TGTGCCACAAAATGGGGAGGGTGGTATGAAAAACTGTTTTTT; CDR3: CATKWGGWYEKLFF
V: TRBV7-7; D: TRBD1; size: NA; J: TRBJ2-1; DNA: TGTGCTAGCAGCCTTCCAGGGGGCTACGACAATGAGCAGTTCTTC; CDR3: CASSLPGGYDNEQFF
V: TRBV7-8; D: TRBD1; size: NA; J: TRBJ1-5; DNA: TGTGCCAGCAGCTTACTATCATGGGCAGGGGGCGCGACTCAGCCTCAGCATTTT; CDR3: CASSLLSWAGGATQPQHF
V: TRBV6-5; D: NA; size: NA; J: TRBJ2-1; DNA: TGTGCCAGCGGGTCCCTGGAAACCTACAATGAGCAGTTCTTC; CDR3: CASGSLETYNEQFF
V: TRBV28; D: TRBD2; size: NA; J: TRBJ2-7; DNA: TGTGCCAGCAGCAACACTAGCGGGATGTTTTACGAGCAGTACTTC; CDR3: CASSNTSGMFYEQYF
V: TRBV28; D: NA; size: NA; J: TRBJ1-4; DNA: TGTGCCAGCAGCCCGGGAAATTATAATGAAAAACTGTTTTTT; CDR3: CASSPGNYNEKLFF
V: TRBV19; D: TRBD1; size: NA; J: TRBJ2-6; DNA: TGTGCCAGTAGTCCTTTCTTGCGACAGGGCACTGGGGCCAACGTCCTGACTTTC; CDR3: CASSPFLRQGTGANVLTF
V: TRBV28; D: TRBD1; size: NA; J: TRBJ1-1; DNA: TGTGCCAGCAGTTTAGCGGACAGGGTCGTCATGAACACTGAAGCTTTCTTT; CDR3: CASSLADRVVMNTEAFF
V: TRBV19; D: TRBD1; size: NA; J: TRBJ2-1; DNA: TGTGCCAGTAGTCCCTCTTCCGGGACAGGGGATGTGTTCTTC; CDR3: CASSPSSGTGDVFF
V: TRBV6-5; D: TRBD1; size: NA; J: TRBJ1-1; DNA: TGTGCCAGCAGTTACTCGACCCGGACAGGGGGTGAAGCTTTCTTT; CDR3: CASSYSTRTGGEAFF
V: TRBV6-5; D: TRBD1; size: NA; J: TRBJ1-2; DNA: TGTGCCAGCAGTTACTCCCCATCAACAGGGGGCTATGGCTACACCTTC; CDR3: CASSYSPSTGGYGYTF
V: TRBV28; D: TRBD1; size: NA; J: TRBJ1-2; DNA: TGTGCCAGCAGTTCCACCGCCCGACAGGGGGGCTATGGCTACACCTTC; CDR3: CASSSTARQGGYGYTF
V: TRBV20-1; D: NA; size: NA; J: TRBJ1-2; DNA: TGCAGTGCTAGTTTATTGGGCGGGGAAATGCCGCAAGGCTACACCTTC; CDR3: CSASLLGGEMPQGYTF
V: TRBV6-5; D: TRBD1; size: NA; J: TRBJ2-1; DNA: TGTGCCAGCAGTCTAGGACAGGATGCATACAATGAGCAGTTCTTC; CDR3: CASSLGQDAYNEQFF
V: TRBV29-1; D: NA; size: NA; J: TRBJ2-5; DNA: TGCAGCGTTGATCCCCCCAGGTCCCTGGTAAAGACCCAGTACTTC; CDR3: CSVDPPRSLVKTQYF
V: TRBV19; D: NA; size: NA; J: TRBJ1-1; DNA: TGTGCCAGTAGTCTTCAGGGTGACACTGAAGCTTTCTTT; CDR3: CASSLQGDTEAFF
V: TRBV27; D: TRBD1; size: NA; J: TRBJ1-6; DNA: TGTGCCAGCAGTTCATTCGGGACAGTGAATAATTCACCCCTCCACTTT; CDR3: CASSSFGTVNNSPLHF
V: TRBV6-4; D: NA; size: NA; J: TRBJ2-7; DNA: TGTGCCATAGGACAGGGAGGGGGCTACGAGCAGTACTTC; CDR3: CAIGQGGGYEQYF
V: TRBV28; D: TRBD2; size: NA; J: TRBJ2-3; DNA: TGTGCCAGCAGTACCTCTAGCTGGGGGAGGGCCTCCACAGATACGCAGTATTTT; CDR3: CASSTSSWGRASTDTQYF